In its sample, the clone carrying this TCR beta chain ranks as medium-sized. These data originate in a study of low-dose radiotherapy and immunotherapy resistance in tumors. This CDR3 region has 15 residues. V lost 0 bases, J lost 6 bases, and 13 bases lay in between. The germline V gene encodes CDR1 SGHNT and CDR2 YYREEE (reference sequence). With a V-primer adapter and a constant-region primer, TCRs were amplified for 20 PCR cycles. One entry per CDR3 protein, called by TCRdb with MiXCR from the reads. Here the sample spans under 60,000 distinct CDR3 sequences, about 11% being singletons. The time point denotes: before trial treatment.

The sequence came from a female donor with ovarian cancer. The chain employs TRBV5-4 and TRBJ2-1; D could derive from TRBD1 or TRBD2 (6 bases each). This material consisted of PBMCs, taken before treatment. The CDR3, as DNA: TGTGCCAGCAGCTTGGCACTAGAGGGGGGCAATGAGCAGTTCTTC. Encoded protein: CASSLALEGGNEQFF.